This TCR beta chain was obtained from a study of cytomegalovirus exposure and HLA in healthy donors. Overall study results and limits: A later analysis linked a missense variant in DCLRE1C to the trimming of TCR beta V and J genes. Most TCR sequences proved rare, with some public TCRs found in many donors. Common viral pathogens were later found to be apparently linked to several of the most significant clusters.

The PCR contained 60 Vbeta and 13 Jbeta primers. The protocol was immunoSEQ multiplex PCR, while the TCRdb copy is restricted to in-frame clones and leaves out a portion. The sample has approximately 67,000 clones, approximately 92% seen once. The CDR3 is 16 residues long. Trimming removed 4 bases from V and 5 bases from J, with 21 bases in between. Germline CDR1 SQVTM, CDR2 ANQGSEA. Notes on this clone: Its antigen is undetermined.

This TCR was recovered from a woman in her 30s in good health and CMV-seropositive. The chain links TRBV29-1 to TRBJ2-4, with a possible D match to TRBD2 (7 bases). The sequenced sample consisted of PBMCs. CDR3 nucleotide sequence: TGCAGCGTTGTTGGTGAAGGGGGGGGGAATCAAAACATTCAGTACTTC. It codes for CSVVGEGGGNQNIQYF.